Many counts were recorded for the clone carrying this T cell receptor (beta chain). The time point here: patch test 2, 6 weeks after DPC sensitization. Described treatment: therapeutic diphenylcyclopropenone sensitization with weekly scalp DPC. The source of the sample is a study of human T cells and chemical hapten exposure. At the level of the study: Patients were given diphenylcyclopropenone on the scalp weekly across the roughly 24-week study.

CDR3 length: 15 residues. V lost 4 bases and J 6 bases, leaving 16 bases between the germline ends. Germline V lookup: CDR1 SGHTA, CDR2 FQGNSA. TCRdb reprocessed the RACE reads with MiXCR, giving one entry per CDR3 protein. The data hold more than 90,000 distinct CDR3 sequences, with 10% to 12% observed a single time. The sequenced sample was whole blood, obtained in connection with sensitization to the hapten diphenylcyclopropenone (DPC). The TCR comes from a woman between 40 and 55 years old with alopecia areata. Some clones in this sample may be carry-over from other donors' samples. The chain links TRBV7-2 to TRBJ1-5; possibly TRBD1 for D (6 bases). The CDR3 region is CASSSTQGPFQPQHF. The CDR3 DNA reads TGTGCCAGCAGCTCAACACAGGGTCCGTTTCAGCCCCAGCATTTT.